The clone carrying this T cell receptor (beta chain) was recorded a few times. Looked up from germline, CDR1 is MNHEY and CDR2 is SMNVEV (reference sequence). V was shortened by 5 bases and J by 4 bases, with 18 bases between the two germline ends. The CDR3 extends over 17 amino acids. These data are taken from a study of blood T cell repertoires in COVID-19. The method was immunoSEQ multiplex PCR; TCRdb's version includes in-frame clones alone and lacks a portion of them. This sample yields around 270,000 clones, of which approximately 90% are seen a single time; around 4.4% belongs to the top ten. This clonotype originated in a man between 40 and 49 years old with acute or convalescent COVID-19. Material for sequencing was peripheral blood. The chain has TRBV27 and TRBJ1-6; D gene ambiguous. CDR3 residues: CASSVSSYTHYNSPLHF. The CDR3 nucleotides read TGTGCCAGCAGTGTCTCATCTTATACTCATTATAATTCACCCCTCCACTTT.